Each of the 25 T cell receptor beta chains below was sequenced from the same sample in a study of blood T cell repertoires in COVID-19. Method: immunoSEQ multiplex PCR; TCRdb's copy keeps in-frame clones and lacks some. The data show tens of thousands of clones, about 94% seen once. The sequencing sample was made of peripheral blood. These receptors were collected from a human donor with active COVID-19. The donor label of this sample is uncertain.

The chain links TRBV14 to TRBJ2-7; D possibly corresponds to TRBD2 (7 bases). Germline CDR1 reads SGHDN; CDR2 reads FVKESK. V was clipped by 3 bases and J by 3 bases, with 15 bases between them. CDR3 length: 15 amino acids. The DNA of the CDR3 is TGTGCCAGCAGCCACCCGTCCGGGGGGCACTACGAGCAGTACTTC. Amino acids: CASSHPSGGHYEQYF.

CDR3 protein: CASSQRAQGSGANVLTF. In nucleotides, the CDR3 is TGTGCCAGCAGTCAAAGGGCACAGGGTTCGGGGGCCAACGTCCTGACTTTC. The gene calls are TRBV6-6 and TRBJ2-6; a possible D gene is TRBD1 (6 bases). The CDR3 loop spans 17 amino acids. V dropped 5 bases and J dropped 4 bases, with 18 bases sitting between them. Germline V gene data show CDR1 as MNHNY and CDR2 as SVGAGI (reference sequence).

The chain combines TRBV30 with TRBJ2-7, with TRBD1 matching 8 bases. The CDR3 extends over 16 amino acids. Trimming cost V 5 bases and J 4 bases; bases outside gene matches: 16. Germline V gene lookup returns CDR1 GTSNPN and CDR2 SVGIG (reference sequence). In nucleotides, the CDR3 is TGTGCCTGGTTAGACACAGTACAGGGGGACAGGTACGAGCAGTACTTC. It is translated as CAWLDTVQGDRYEQYF.

The V and J genes are TRBV3-1 (or the pseudogene TRBV3-2) and TRBJ1-6; D gene unclear. CDR3 length equals 17 residues. The germline gives CDR1 LGHDT, CDR2 YNNKEL (reference sequence). Deletions cut 0 bases from V and 6 bases from J, with 15 bases between. The CDR3 protein is CASSQDYGGVSNSPLHF. CDR3 DNA sequence: TGTGCCAGCAGCCAAGACTATGGCGGGGTTTCTAATTCACCCCTCCACTTT.

This clone was recorded once. The chain couples TRBV24-1 to TRBJ1-2; TRBD1 aligns across 8 bases. Germline V gene lookup returns CDR1 KGHDR and CDR2 SFDVKD. Losses at the gene ends were 6 bases for V and 5 bases for J; bases not matched to a gene: 16. The CDR3 spans 17 residues. The CDR3 DNA is TGTGCCACCAGTATACCAAGGGTTGGACAGGGAGAGTATGGCTACACCTTC. Its protein product is CATSIPRVGQGEYGYTF.

The V call is TRBV11-2, the J call TRBJ2-7, with D possibly TRBD1 on 6 matching bases. The germline V gene has CDR1 SGHAT and CDR2 FQNNGV. This CDR3 has 14 amino acids. V was cut by 5 bases and J by 1 base, with 12 bases left in between. The CDR3 spells CASSPIQGSYEQYF. CDR3 coding DNA: TGTGCCAGCAGCCCAATCCAGGGGTCCTACGAGCAGTACTTC.

J is TRBJ2-7 and V is TRBV6-6, with a weak D call TRBD2 (6 bases). The germline V gene has CDR1 MNHNY and CDR2 SVGAGI (reference sequence). The CDR3 runs to 16 residues. V lost 2 bases to trimming and J lost 3 bases, with 17 bases between them. CDR3 in DNA: TGTGCCAGCAGTTACCCCGGGACTCCCGATGACTACGAGCAGTACTTC. This codes for CASSYPGTPDDYEQYF.

CDR3 sequence reads: CASSRTSGSFYEQFF. CDR3 DNA: TGTGCCAGCAGCCGGACTAGCGGGAGTTTTTATGAGCAGTTCTTC. This chain links TRBV7-2 with TRBJ2-1; TRBD2 matches at 13 bases. The CDR3 has 15 residues. From germline, CDR1 is SGHTA and CDR2 FQGNSA. V shed 5 bases and J 8 bases; nucleotides not matched to a gene: 6.

This chain links TRBV19 with TRBJ1-2, with a weak D call TRBD1 (6 bases). The length of the CDR3 is 13 residues. V was cut by 4 bases and J by 7 bases, with 13 bases left in between. Germline assignment: CDR1 LNHDA and CDR2 SQIVND (reference sequence). CDR3 coding DNA: TGTGCCAGTAGTACAAACCAGGGGTTTGGCTACACCTTC. This codes for CASSTNQGFGYTF.

J is TRBJ2-5 and V is TRBV5-1; 7 nucleotides align to TRBD1. V shed 2 bases, J shed 4 bases, and the junction held 2 bases outside the gene matches. The length of the CDR3 is 13 residues. CDR1 is SGHRS and CDR2 is YFSETQ in the germline V gene. For the CDR3, the DNA is TGCGCCAGCAGCTTCGACAGGGCAGAGACCCAGTACTTC. It codes for CASSFDRAETQYF.

This chain connects TRBV5-4 to TRBJ1-2; 8 positions agree with TRBD1. Trimming removed 4 bases from V and 4 bases from J; junction bases left unmatched: 3. Germline CDR1 and CDR2: SGHNT and YYREEE (reference sequence). The CDR3 runs to 13 residues. This CDR3 reads CASSPQGVYGYTF. The CDR3 nucleotides read TGTGCCAGCAGCCCACAGGGGGTCTATGGCTACACCTTC.

The rearrangement uses TRBV15 and TRBJ2-5; TRBD1 agrees at 12 bases. CDR1 is LNHNV and CDR2 is YYDKDF in the germline V gene (reference sequence). The length of the CDR3 is 16 residues. Unmatched junction bases numbered 5, after V lost 2 bases and J lost 4 bases. This CDR3 is CATSRPGTGGVETQYF. The CDR3 nucleotides are TGTGCCACCAGCAGACCCGGGACAGGGGGCGTAGAGACCCAGTACTTC. Combining the CDR3 with reference TRBV15 and TRBJ2-5 gives the whole variable domain DAMVIQNPRYQVTQFGKPVTLSCSQTLNHNVMYWYQQKSSQAPKLLFHYYDKDFNNEADTPDNFQSRRPNTSFCFLDIRSPGLGDTAMYLCATSRPGTGGVETQYFGPGTRLLVL.

The chain employs TRBV3-1 (or the pseudogene TRBV3-2) and TRBJ1-5; 7 bases map to TRBD1. The V segment lost 3 bases and the J segment 4 bases; nucleotides outside the gene matches: 12. The CDR3 has 17 amino acids. The germline V gene has CDR1 LGHDT and CDR2 YNNKEL (reference sequence). CDR3 bases: TGTGCCAGCAGCCATCTCAAGACAGGGTGCCCGAATCAGCCCCAGCATTTT. Its protein product is CASSHLKTGCPNQPQHF.

V gene TRBV5-1 combines with J gene TRBJ2-4, with TRBD1 identical over 8 bases. Unmatched junction bases numbered 7, after V lost 4 bases and J lost 1 base. CDR3 size: 16 residues. The germline V gene has CDR1 SGHRS and CDR2 YFSETQ. The CDR3 sequence is CASSPGQGNAKNIQYF. Written as DNA, the CDR3 is TGCGCCAGCAGCCCCGGACAGGGTAACGCCAAAAACATTCAGTACTTC.

This clone was seen once. The V and J genes are TRBV19 and TRBJ2-3; 7 bases map to TRBD1. The CDR3 totals 14 residues. The germline CDR1 and CDR2 sequences are LNHDA and SQIVND (reference sequence). The V segment lost 6 bases and the J segment 1 base; nucleotides outside the gene matches: 4. CDR3 region: CASSLTGRTDTQYF. The DNA for the CDR3 is TGTGCCAGTAGCTTGACAGGGCGCACAGATACGCAGTATTTT.

The chain couples TRBV7-2 to TRBJ2-7, with 8 positions matching TRBD2. Germline loops: CDR1 SGHTA, CDR2 FQGNSA. This CDR3 comprises 16 residues. With 4 bases clipped from V and 7 bases from J, the junction kept 15 bases outside the gene matches. The DNA of the CDR3 is TGTGCCAGCAGCTCCCGTATTAGCGGGGTGTCTGGGGAGCAGTACTTC. This translates into CASSSRISGVSGEQYF.

The chain links TRBV7-9 to TRBJ2-1, with 13 nucleotides matching TRBD2. Germline assignment: CDR1 SEHNR and CDR2 FQNEAQ (reference sequence). V lost 5 bases and J lost 6; bases outside the gene matches: 13. This CDR3 is 18 amino acids long. Here the CDR3 reads CASSGTTSGRAGVNEQFF. CDR3 nucleotides: TGTGCCAGCAGCGGCACTACTAGCGGGAGGGCCGGGGTCAATGAGCAGTTCTTC.

The CDR3 loop reads CACTRGQAYEQYF. DNA of the CDR3: TGTGCCTGTACCCGGGGACAAGCCTACGAGCAGTACTTC. This chain connects TRBV13 to TRBJ2-5; D perhaps matches TRBD1 (6 bases). The J call may be wrong; the DNA end is better matched by TRBJ2-7. Looked up from germline, CDR1 is PRHDT and CDR2 is FYEKMQ (reference sequence). This CDR3 has 13 amino acids.

V gene TRBV6-6 combines with J gene TRBJ1-1, with unresolved D. Germline values: CDR1 MNHNY, CDR2 SVGAGI (reference sequence). There are 12 residues in the CDR3. Trimming shortened V by 7 bases and J by 10 bases, and 16 bases separated the two germline ends. The CDR3 protein is CASIADAGRAFF. The CDR3 DNA reads TGTGCCAGCATTGCGGACGCGGGCCGAGCTTTCTTT.

This clone occurred once. This sequence joins TRBV5-6 and TRBJ1-1; 8 nucleotides match TRBD1. In germline, CDR1 is SGHDT, CDR2 YYEEEE. The trim removed 8 bases at V and 9 bases at J, leaving 9 bases unmatched. The length of the CDR3 is 12 residues. The CDR3 nucleotides read TGTGCCAGTCTATCCCCCAGGGGGCAAGCTTTCTTT. This translates into CASLSPRGQAFF. The complete variable domain, with remaining parts taken from reference TRBV5-6 and TRBJ1-1, reads DAGVTQSPTHLIKTRGQQVTLRCSPKSGHDTVSWYQQALGQGPQFIFQYYEEEERQRGNFPDRFSGHQFPNYSSELNVNALLLGDSALYLCASLSPRGQAFFGQGTRLTVV.

Written as DNA, the CDR3 is TGTGCCAGCAGCCAAGGACACCGAGGGCAGCCCCAGCATTTT. Protein product: CASSQGHRGQPQHF. The chain combines TRBV3-1 (or the pseudogene TRBV3-2) with TRBJ1-5; unclear D gene. Germline V gene data show CDR1 as LGHDT and CDR2 as YNNKEL (reference sequence). V was clipped by 1 base and J by 7 bases, with 11 bases between them. The CDR3 runs 14 residues.

The CDR3: CASSTTGDEQYF. The DNA of the CDR3 is TGTGCCAGCAGCACGACAGGGGACGAGCAGTACTTC. This rearrangement joins TRBV6-6 to TRBJ2-7, with 8 positions matching TRBD1. This CDR3 contains 12 residues. The germline V gene encodes CDR1 MNHNY and CDR2 SVGAGI (reference sequence). V trimming: 6 bases; J trimming: 5 bases; junction bases outside the gene matches: 3.

The rearrangement joins TRBV6-1 to TRBJ2-4; 9 nucleotides align to TRBD1. Germline V gene lookup returns CDR1 MNHNS and CDR2 SASEGT. This CDR3 comprises 18 residues. V shed 1 base, J shed 4 bases, and the junction held 11 bases outside the gene matches. The CDR3 sequence is CASSEEGIRQGDKNIQYF. The CDR3 nucleotides read TGTGCCAGCAGTGAAGAAGGTATTCGACAGGGGGATAAAAACATTCAGTACTTC.

The chain uses TRBV14 and TRBJ2-1; 8 bases are shared with TRBD2. Germline V gene sequence: CDR1 SGHDN, CDR2 FVKESK. V gave up 1 base and J gave up 1 base; unmatched junction bases: 3. This CDR3 has 16 amino acids. Written as DNA, the CDR3 is TGTGCCAGCAGCCAAGCTAGCGGGTCTTCCTACAATGAGCAGTTCTTC. Translating gives CASSQASGSSYNEQFF.

The chain has TRBV4-1 and TRBJ2-2; 8 bases fit TRBD2. Germline V lookup: CDR1 MGHRA, CDR2 YSYEKL. The ends lost 0 bases at V and 4 bases at J; junction bases unmatched: 7. The CDR3 extends over 17 amino acids. CDR3 sequence: CASSQETGGLITGELFF. CDR3 in DNA: TGCGCCAGCAGCCAAGAAACGGGGGGGCTGATCACCGGGGAGCTGTTTTTT.